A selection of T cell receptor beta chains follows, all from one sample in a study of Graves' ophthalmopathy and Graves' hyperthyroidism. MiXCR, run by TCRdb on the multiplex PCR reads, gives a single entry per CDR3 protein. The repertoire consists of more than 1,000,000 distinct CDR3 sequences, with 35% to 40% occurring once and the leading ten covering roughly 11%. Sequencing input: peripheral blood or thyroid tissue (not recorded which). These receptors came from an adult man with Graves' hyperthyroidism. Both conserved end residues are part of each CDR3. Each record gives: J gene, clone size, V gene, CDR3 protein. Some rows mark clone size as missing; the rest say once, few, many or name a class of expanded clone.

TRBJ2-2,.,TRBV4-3,CASSREQETGELLF
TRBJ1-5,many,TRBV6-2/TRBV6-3,CASTERVGGINQPQHF
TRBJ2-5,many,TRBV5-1,CASSLPTGGRETQYF
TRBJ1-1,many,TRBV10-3,CAISDYRGDTEAFF
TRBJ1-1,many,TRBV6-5,CASSYASITGNTEAFF
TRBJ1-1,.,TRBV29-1,CRTASHELAFF
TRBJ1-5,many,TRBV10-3,CAISEIGGGNQPQHF
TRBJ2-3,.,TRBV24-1,CATSDFGAGWADTQCF
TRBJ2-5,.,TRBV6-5,CASTREPNRQETQYF
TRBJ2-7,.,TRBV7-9,CASSQAGLAGPYEQYF
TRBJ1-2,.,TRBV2,CASSSQEGSYGYTF
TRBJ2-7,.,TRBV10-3,CAISERTGGSYEQYF
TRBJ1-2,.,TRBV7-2,CASSYGTGRPGYTF
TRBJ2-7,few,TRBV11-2,CASSQDWTGGTYEQYF
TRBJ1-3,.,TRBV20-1,CSASWGSGNTIYF
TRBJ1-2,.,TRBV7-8,CASSLVGQGMGYTF
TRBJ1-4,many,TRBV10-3,CAISDVGAKTNEKLFF
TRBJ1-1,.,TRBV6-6,CASSPRRGGRTEAFF
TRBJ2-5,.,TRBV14,CASSQESSQETQYF
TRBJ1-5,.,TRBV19,CASSNLRQPQHF
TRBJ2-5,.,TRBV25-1,CASSYGAFRDTAQETQYF
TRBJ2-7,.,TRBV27,CASSGLLGSYEQYF
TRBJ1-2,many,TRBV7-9,CASSLVGSRDANYGYTF
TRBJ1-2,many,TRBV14,CASSQDSKNYGYTF
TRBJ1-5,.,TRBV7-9,CASSLGPRPQETQHF
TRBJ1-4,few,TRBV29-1,CSVAKKEKLFF
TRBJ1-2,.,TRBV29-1,CSVPGTGGHGYTF
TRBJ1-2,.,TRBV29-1,CSVEDRGPTGYGYTF
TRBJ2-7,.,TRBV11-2,CASSLWGELTSSYEQNF
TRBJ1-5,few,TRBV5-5,CASSLIGGQGGSNQPQHF
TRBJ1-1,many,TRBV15,CATSREVGTGGRLNAFF
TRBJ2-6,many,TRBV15,CATSKQDPGANVLTF
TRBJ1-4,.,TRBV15,CATSRDTGTGSEKLFF
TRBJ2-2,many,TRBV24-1,CATAGHIGAGELFF
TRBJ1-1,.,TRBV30,CAWKHINTEAFF
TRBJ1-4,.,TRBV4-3,CASSQVGEHNEKLFF
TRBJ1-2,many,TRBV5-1,CASSLGWDDGYTF
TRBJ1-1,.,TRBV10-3,CAISGADRNTEAFF
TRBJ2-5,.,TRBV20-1,CSARGSGGVETQYF
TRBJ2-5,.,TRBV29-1,CSAGVGHMRETQYF
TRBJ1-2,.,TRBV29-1,CSVVGQEYGYTF